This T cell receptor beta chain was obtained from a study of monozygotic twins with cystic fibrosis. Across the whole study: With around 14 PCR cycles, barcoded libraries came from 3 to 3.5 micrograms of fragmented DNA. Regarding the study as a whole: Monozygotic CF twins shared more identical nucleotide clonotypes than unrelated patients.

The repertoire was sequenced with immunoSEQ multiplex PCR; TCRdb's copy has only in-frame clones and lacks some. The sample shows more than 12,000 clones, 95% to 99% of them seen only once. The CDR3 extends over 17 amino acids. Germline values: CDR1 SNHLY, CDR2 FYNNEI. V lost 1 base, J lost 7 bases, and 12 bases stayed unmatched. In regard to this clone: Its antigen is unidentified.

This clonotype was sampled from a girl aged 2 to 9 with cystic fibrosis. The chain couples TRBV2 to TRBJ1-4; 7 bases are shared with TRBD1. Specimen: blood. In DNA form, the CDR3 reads TGTGCCAGCAGTGAAGATTCCGGGTACAGGGGCGGTGAAAAACTGTTTTTT. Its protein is CASSEDSGYRGGEKLFF. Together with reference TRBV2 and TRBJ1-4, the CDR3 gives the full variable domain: EPEVTQTPSHQVTQMGQEVILRCVPISNHLYFYWYRQILGQKVEFLVSFYNNEISEKSEIFDDQFSVERPDGSNFTLKIRSTKLEDSAMYFCASSEDSGYRGGEKLFFGSGTQLSVL.